A single sample gave rise to the 26 T cell receptor beta chains below, sequenced in a study of cytomegalovirus exposure and HLA in healthy donors. The primer mix had 60 Vbeta and 13 Jbeta primers. The data were produced by immunoSEQ multiplex PCR, yet TCRdb's version contains in-frame clones alone and is incomplete. Its listing shows 95,000 to 110,000 clones. The sample taken for sequencing was PBMCs. The receptor source for this set is a man aged 35 to 55 in good health and CMV-seronegative.

The gene calls are TRBV13 and TRBJ2-1; TRBD2 aligns across 10 bases. V shed 5 bases, J shed 7 bases, and the junction held 11 bases outside the gene matches. This CDR3 is built from 16 residues. Germline V CDR1 and CDR2: PRHDT, FYEKMQ (reference sequence). This CDR3 is CASSESGLARGNEQFF. Here the CDR3 DNA reads TGTGCCAGCAGCGAATCGGGACTAGCGAGAGGGAATGAGCAGTTCTTC.

The chain combines TRBV11-2 with TRBJ1-1; D gene uncertain. Germline-derived CDR1 and CDR2 are SGHAT and FQNNGV. This CDR3 contains 13 residues. The V end lost 2 bases, the J end lost 0 bases, and 4 bases lay between the germline ends. The CDR3 DNA is TGTGCCAGCAGCTTATTCATGAACACTGAAGCTTTCTTT. It translates to CASSLFMNTEAFF.

The rearrangement links TRBV27 to TRBJ1-2; 8 bases are shared with TRBD1. The CDR3 contains 14 residues. Germline lookup yields CDR1 MNHEY and CDR2 SMNVEV (reference sequence). After removal of 3 bases from V and 7 bases from J, the junction contained 7 bases not matched to a gene. This CDR3 is CASSFRTGQGGYTF. The CDR3 bases are TGTGCCAGCAGTTTTAGGACAGGGCAGGGTGGCTACACCTTC.

The chain employs TRBV5-5 and TRBJ1-5, with 9 bases identical to TRBD1. Germline CDR1 reads SGHKS; CDR2 reads YYEKEE (reference sequence). The CDR3 has 18 amino acids. V lost 3 bases and J lost 6; bases outside the gene matches: 16. As DNA, the CDR3 is TGTGCCAGCAGCTCAACCCTCCGGGACAGGGTCTTAGCTCAGCCCCAGCATTTT. Its protein product is CASSSTLRDRVLAQPQHF.

CDR3 in amino acids: CASSLPGGLETQYF. The DNA for the CDR3 is TGTGCCAGCAGCTTACCGGGGGGCCTAGAGACCCAGTACTTC. The rearrangement joins TRBV7-2 to TRBJ2-5; weak D call: TRBD2 (7 bases). The germline CDR1 and CDR2 sequences are SGHTA and FQGNSA. V lost 2 bases, J lost 4 bases, and 11 bases lay in between. The CDR3 runs 14 residues.

The chain employs TRBV4-3 and TRBJ1-5, with D perhaps matching TRBD1 (5 bases). Germline V CDR1 and CDR2: LGHNA, YSLEER. This CDR3 has 15 amino acids. V lost 0 bases, J lost 2 bases, and 8 bases lay in between. The CDR3 DNA is TGCGCCAGCAGCCAAGATTTCAGGGGCAATCAGCCCCAGCATTTT. It yields the protein CASSQDFRGNQPQHF.

This chain joins TRBV9 and TRBJ2-2, with D unclear. The CDR3 is 15 residues long. CDR1 and CDR2 from the germline V gene are SGDLS and YYNGEE. Trimming shortened V by 0 bases and J by 1 base, and 7 bases separated the two germline ends. CDR3 amino acids: CASSVGGQNTGELFF. The CDR3 DNA reads as TGTGCCAGCAGCGTAGGCGGTCAGAACACCGGGGAGCTGTTTTTT.

The chain is built from TRBV28 and TRBJ1-2, with a weak D call TRBD1 (6 bases). CDR1 and CDR2 (germline): MDHEN, SYDVKM. Deletions cut 4 bases from V and 4 bases from J, with 16 bases between. The CDR3 consists of 15 residues. CDR3 loop: CASSSSHRAPYGYTF. The CDR3 region has the DNA TGTGCCAGCAGTTCCAGTCACAGGGCTCCCTATGGCTACACCTTC.

Comments on this clone: This sample includes further DNA sequences coding for the same CDR3. The chain joins TRBV18 to TRBJ1-5, with 7 bases that match TRBD1. The CDR3 sequence is 13 residues long. The germline CDR1 and CDR2 sequences are KGHSH and LQKENI. With V trimmed by 3 bases and J by 4 bases, 0 bases remained unmatched. Here the CDR3 reads CASSPGQNQPQHF. The CDR3 DNA follows: TGTGCCAGCTCACCGGGACAGAATCAGCCCCAGCATTTT.

The chain couples TRBV2 to TRBJ1-5, with 9 bases that match TRBD1. With V trimmed by 6 bases and J by 3 bases, 6 bases remained unmatched. CDR1 SNHLY and CDR2 FYNNEI come from the germline V gene. The CDR3 has 15 residues. The CDR3 loop is CASRKQGANNQPQHF. The CDR3 bases are TGTGCCAGCAGGAAACAGGGGGCAAACAATCAGCCCCAGCATTTT.

The chain employs TRBV28 and TRBJ2-1; weak D call: TRBD2 (6 bases). The CDR3 contains 15 residues. Trimming stripped 6 bases from V and 6 bases from J, with 18 bases between. The germline V gene has CDR1 MDHEN and CDR2 SYDVKM. The CDR3 DNA reads TGTGCCAGCAGCGGGAGCACCGGGAGCAGCAATGAGCAGTTCTTC. Translation gives CASSGSTGSSNEQFF.

This chain joins TRBV30 and TRBJ2-3, with 8 bases that match TRBD2. Trimming removed 0 bases from V and 5 bases from J; junction bases left unmatched: 10. Germline V gene data show CDR1 as GTSNPN and CDR2 as SVGIG (reference sequence). The CDR3 sequence is 16 residues long. The CDR3 DNA reads as TGTGCCTGGAGTGTATCCGGGACTAGGAACCTAGATACGCAGTATTTT. This encodes CAWSVSGTRNLDTQYF.

J is TRBJ2-3 and V is TRBV13; 10 positions agree with TRBD2. Germline CDR1 reads PRHDT; CDR2 reads FYEKMQ (reference sequence). J lost 1 base, V lost 5 bases, and 6 bases had no gene match. This CDR3 region has 16 residues. The CDR3 protein is CASSGRLAGGTDTQYF. The CDR3 DNA reads TGTGCCAGCAGCGGCCGACTAGCGGGTGGCACAGATACGCAGTATTTT.

V usage is TRBV4-3 and J usage is TRBJ2-3; D not certain. This CDR3 has 18 residues. Germline V gene sequence: CDR1 LGHNA, CDR2 YSLEER. V dropped 1 base and J dropped 2 bases, with 19 bases sitting between them. CDR3: CASSQGNVRVGSTDTQYF. The CDR3, as DNA: TGCGCCAGCAGCCAAGGCAACGTCCGGGTCGGATCCACAGATACGCAGTATTTT.

The CDR3 loop reads CAWSTGTGGREQYF. CDR3 DNA: TGTGCCTGGAGTACGGGGACAGGGGGCCGGGAGCAGTACTTC. The rearrangement links TRBV30 to TRBJ2-7; 12 nucleotides agree with TRBD1. The CDR3 runs 14 residues. Germline CDR1 GTSNPN, CDR2 SVGIG (reference sequence). After removal of 2 bases from V and 7 bases from J, the junction contained 6 bases not matched to a gene.

The chain is built from TRBV10-1 and TRBJ2-5; D is undetermined. V was cut by 1 base and J by 7 bases, with 10 bases left in between. The CDR3 runs to 13 residues. The germline gives CDR1 WNHNN, CDR2 SYGVQD (reference sequence). The CDR3 loop is CASSELRGGTQYF. CDR3 sequence (DNA): TGCGCCAGCAGTGAGTTGCGAGGCGGGACCCAGTACTTC.

The rearrangement uses TRBV7-9 and TRBJ2-7; 9 bases fit TRBD1. Germline V gene lookup returns CDR1 SEHNR and CDR2 FQNEAQ (reference sequence). This CDR3 contains 14 residues. Unmatched junction bases numbered 6, after V lost 5 bases and J lost 4 bases. The CDR3 region has the DNA TGTGCCAGCAGCCCCCGGGACAGGGAATACGAGCAGTACTTC. Amino acid sequence: CASSPRDREYEQYF.

The V call is TRBV4-3, the J call TRBJ1-1, with a possible D match to TRBD1 (6 bases). Between the trimmed V and J ends, which lost 2 bases and 0 bases, there was a span of 10 bases. The CDR3 length is 15 residues. Looked up from germline, CDR1 is LGHNA and CDR2 is YSLEER. The CDR3 reads CASSQQTGLNTEAFF. CDR3 nucleotide sequence: TGCGCCAGCAGCCAACAAACAGGGCTGAACACTGAAGCTTTCTTT.

The V call is TRBV6-5, the J call TRBJ1-2, with 7 positions matching TRBD1. From germline, CDR1 is MNHEY and CDR2 SVGAGI. The trim removed 4 bases at V and 5 bases at J, leaving 4 bases unmatched. The CDR3 contains 13 residues. CDR3: CASSLGQTYGYTF. CDR3 in DNA: TGTGCCAGCAGTTTGGGACAGACTTATGGCTACACCTTC.

V and J are TRBV2 and TRBJ2-7; D is undetermined. Trimming stripped 4 bases from V and 4 bases from J, with 5 bases between. The CDR3 sequence is 11 residues long. Germline V CDR1 and CDR2: SNHLY, FYNNEI. Written as DNA, the CDR3 is TGTGCCAGCAGTGTACAATACGAGCAGTACTTC. This gives the protein CASSVQYEQYF.

The chain is built from TRBV9 and TRBJ2-3; D perhaps matches TRBD1 (5 bases). V was clipped by 3 bases and J by 0 bases, with 5 bases between them. The germline gives CDR1 SGDLS, CDR2 YYNGEE. The CDR3 runs to 13 residues. The CDR3 loop is CASSGGSTDTQYF. The CDR3 DNA reads TGTGCCAGCAGCGGGGGCAGCACAGATACGCAGTATTTT.

This sequence joins TRBV28 and TRBJ1-3; D possibly corresponds to TRBD1 (6 bases). V lost 7 bases to trimming and J lost 4 bases, with 17 bases between them. CDR3 size: 15 residues. Looked up from germline, CDR1 is MDHEN and CDR2 is SYDVKM. The CDR3 DNA is TGTGCCAGCATATTGGGGCAGGGGCCCGGAAACACCATATATTTT. Its translation is CASILGQGPGNTIYF.

V is TRBV28 and J is TRBJ2-7; tentatively, D is TRBD1 (6 bases). V lost 5 bases to trimming and J lost 7 bases, with 15 bases between them. CDR3 size: 13 residues. Germline V gene lookup returns CDR1 MDHEN and CDR2 SYDVKM. CDR3 loop: CASSILGGGEQYF. DNA for the CDR3: TGTGCCAGCAGTATACTTGGGGGCGGGGAGCAGTACTTC.

The CDR3 DNA reads TGTGCCAGCAGCTGGGACAGGGGGACCTATGGCTACACCTTC. This gives the protein CASSWDRGTYGYTF. The chain links TRBV28 to TRBJ1-2; TRBD1 matches at 11 bases. The trim removed 6 bases at V and 4 bases at J, leaving 4 bases unmatched. Germline V lookup: CDR1 MDHEN, CDR2 SYDVKM. The CDR3 is made up of 14 amino acids.

The gene calls are TRBV5-1 and TRBJ1-1; D is perhaps TRBD1 (6 bases). This CDR3 has 15 residues. Trimming stripped 4 bases from V and 1 base from J, with 14 bases between. Germline lookup yields CDR1 SGHRS and CDR2 YFSETQ. CDR3 protein: CASSGGAGANTEAFF. Written as DNA, the CDR3 is TGCGCCAGCAGCGGGGGCGCAGGGGCGAACACTGAAGCTTTCTTT.

The chain joins TRBV15 to TRBJ1-1, with 7 bases identical to TRBD1. The CDR3 totals 15 residues. Germline values: CDR1 LNHNV, CDR2 YYDKDF (reference sequence). Germline trimming cut 4 bases from V and 4 bases from J; bases unmatched to any gene: 9. The chain's CDR3 is CATSKGRGLSTEAFF. In DNA form, the CDR3 reads TGTGCCACCAGCAAGGGCAGGGGGTTGAGCACTGAAGCTTTCTTT. Complete variable domain (other parts from reference TRBV15 and TRBJ1-1): DAMVIQNPRYQVTQFGKPVTLSCSQTLNHNVMYWYQQKSSQAPKLLFHYYDKDFNNEADTPDNFQSRRPNTSFCFLDIRSPGLGDTAMYLCATSKGRGLSTEAFFGQGTRLTVV.